This T cell receptor beta chain was recorded in a study of shared clonotypes between healthy human individuals (TCRdb year 2020). General notes on the study: Three men and a couple of women, aged 18 to 49 years, made up the cohort. Different laboratories and diverse techniques were used to prepare libraries and sequence TCR repertoires, to increase sequencing depth and limit assay-specific biases. Between about 0.85 and 9.5 billion PBMCs per donor were obtained by leukapheresis. To estimate repertoire size and how much clonotype sharing occurs between individuals, the study deeply sequenced the blood TCR repertoires of 4 to 6 healthy adults. Per donor, three plates each were used for CD4 naive and CD4 memory, two for CD8 naive, and one for CD8 memory.

On this clone itself: Its antigen remains unidentified. The sample holds no much larger clone one base away, and base qualities are not on file.

Trimming accounts for 5 bases at V and 6 bases at J, while the number of junction bases matched to no gene is 2. Reading the germline V gene (reference sequence) gives CDR1 SEHNR and CDR2 FQNEAQ. From the cysteine through the phenylalanine, the CDR3 covers 13 amino acids. Only the CDR3 part of the read is kept: 39 bases, read in frame from the first base. Broader findings and caveats from the paper: Sampling was restricted to blood, and TCR repertoires in tissue are likely to differ from TCR repertoires in blood. Rarefaction of sorted-subset datasets indicated incomplete sequencing despite the large sequencing depth. Larger estimated clonotype richness was generally found for naive subsets than for memory subsets. Higher generation probabilities were observed for clonotypes shared by all four sorted-subset donors than for non-shared clonotypes. Roughly 5.2% of naive CD4, 3.5% of naive CD8, roughly 2.5% of memory CD4, and 0.4% of memory CD8 clonotypes were shared across several donors. Pairwise subsampling indicated that sequencing depth was expected to affect the degree of clonotype sharing among donors. The small number of donors limited the genetic and exposure-history diversity represented.

Using the deep immunoSEQ assay, multiplex PCR amplified TCR CDR3 regions from genomic DNA. Extracted genomic DNA from each cell subset was distributed evenly across all wells of several immunoSEQ 96-well plates, and each plate was treated as a replicate. For sorted subsets, each replicate PCR was loaded with 150 to 250 ng genomic DNA, equivalent to some 31,000 T cell genomes. Purified libraries were quantified with a Qubit 3.0 fluorometer, sized on a Bioanalyzer 2100, and re-quantified with the KAPA Library Quantification kit. A separate single-read 150-cycle Illumina NextSeq 550 flow cell was used to sequence each immunoSEQ 96-well plate. On the study's bioinformatics: Because the immunoSEQ output held only junctional sequences and lacked quality scores, the filtering could not match the filtering applied to full-length reads. Sequences were annotated with PyIR, a Python wrapper for IgBLAST v1.9, using IMGT germline references to assign V/J genes and CDR3. Any read was removed if the V/J assignment was weak (E-value above 1e-6), the CDR3 was missing, or the read contained stop codons, out-of-frame junctions, or ambiguous translated residues. A V3J clonotype was defined by an identical inferred V gene, J gene, and CDR3 amino acid sequence. Percentage overlap between repertoires was computed as shared unique clonotypes divided by the size of the smaller repertoire. Three approaches were used to assess repertoire richness: RTK rarefaction, the Chao1 estimator, and Recon v2.1 estimates of unobserved clonotypes. Generation probabilities for all TCRbeta clonotypes obtained by the gDNA method from a handful of donors were computed using OLGA. This is the immuneACCESS table as TCRdb keeps it, with only in-frame sequences that have V and J called. A part of the clones is gone; compared with another copy, unresolved V genes explain less than half, and the rest is unexplained. V and J calls plus clone size are reproduced from that table; the DNA served to infer D and trimming. A total of under 2.5 million clones appear in this sample, around 90% of them only once. 0.37% of the sample is in the top ten clones.

Healthy HIV-negative adults with no recently reported acute infections or vaccinations were included as donors. Every donor was a Caucasian adult living in Nashville, Tennessee, USA. CD4+ T cells were enriched by magnetic negative selection; naive cells were then positively selected on CD45RA, and the negative fraction formed the memory subset. Blood was obtained by leukapheresis, after which PBMCs were separated by Ficoll-Histopaque density gradient centrifugation and cryopreserved in liquid nitrogen vapor phase. Analytical flow cytometry was used to check the purity and quantity of each magnetically sorted T cell population. Each sorted fraction had its genomic DNA isolated and then quantified by UV absorbance on a Nanodrop 2000c.

The sequence joins TRBV7-9 to TRBJ1-4, with 8 junctional bases fitting TRBD1. Sequencing input: naive CD4+ T cells from PBMCs. The intended sense of this specimen's cell subset or site label: CD45RA+ positively selected. The clonotype originates from a man aged 18 to 29 in good health. Some clones in this sample may be carry-over from other donors' samples. Read as DNA, the sequence is TGTGCCAGCAGCCCGGACAGGGATGAAAAACTGTTTTTT. It is translated as CASSPDRDEKLFF.